The rows below give T cell receptor beta chains drawn from one sample of a study of vaccination effects on CD4 cells after COVID-19. Their cognate antigens are unknown. TCRdb's table, derived via immunoSEQ multiplex PCR, lists solely in-frame clones and lacks some. The profile shows 35,000 to 45,000 clones, approximately 72% of them singletons. Sample: CD4+ T cells from PBMCs cultured with HCoV-NL63 spike peptides, taken before COVID-19 vaccination. The source is a human donor who had a prior SARS-CoV-2 infection. Each CDR3 is given with its conserved first and last residue. The order of the fields is J gene, D gene, clone size, V gene, CDR3 length, CDR3 DNA, CDR3 protein. A D gene is named only where the DNA matches it firmly. Rows may omit the clone size; those that give it use once, few, many or a size class.

J: TRBJ2-7
D: TRBD2
size: few
V: TRBV5-1
length: 14
DNA: TGCGCCAGCAGCAGGGGGACTAGCGGGCACGAGCAGTACTTC
CDR3: CASSRGTSGHEQYF

J: TRBJ1-2
D: -
size: -
V: TRBV3-1/TRBV3-2
length: 13
DNA: TGTGCCAGCAGCCACCTTGACACGGGAGGCTACACCTTC
CDR3: CASSHLDTGGYTF

J: TRBJ2-1
D: -
size: -
V: TRBV5-1
length: 16
DNA: TGCGCCAGCAGCCCGAGACAGAGGAGCTCCTACAATGAGCAGTTCTTC
CDR3: CASSPRQRSSYNEQFF

J: TRBJ2-7
D: -
size: -
V: TRBV14
length: 15
DNA: TGTGCCAGCAACCGAAGGGGGAGTATCACTACGCAGCAGTACTTC
CDR3: CASNRRGSITTQQYF

J: TRBJ2-7
D: TRBD2
size: once
V: TRBV14
length: 16
DNA: TGTGCCAGCAGCCAGGACCCTTGGCGGGGGATGTACGAGCAGTACTTC
CDR3: CASSQDPWRGMYEQYF

J: TRBJ2-2
D: TRBD2
size: once
V: TRBV2
length: 16
DNA: TGTGCCAGTAAGCGATTAGCGGGGCCTAACACCGGGGAGCTGTTTTTT
CDR3: CASKRLAGPNTGELFF

J: TRBJ2-2
D: TRBD2
size: -
V: TRBV9
length: 16
DNA: TGTGCCAGCAGCGTAGGTCGAGGGAGGGCGGTCGGGGAGCTGTTTTTT
CDR3: CASSVGRGRAVGELFF

J: TRBJ2-7
D: -
size: -
V: TRBV6-5
length: 16
DNA: TGTGCCAGCAGTTACTCGATCGGTCCAGGAGGGGACGAGCAGTACTTC
CDR3: CASSYSIGPGGDEQYF

J: TRBJ2-7
D: -
size: -
V: TRBV5-1
length: 14
DNA: TGCGCCAGCAGCAAGACAGGTAACTCCTACGAGCAGTACTTC
CDR3: CASSKTGNSYEQYF

J: TRBJ1-1
D: -
size: -
V: TRBV29-1
length: 10
DNA: TGCAGCGGACAGAACACTGAAGCTTTCTTT
CDR3: CSGQNTEAFF

J: TRBJ2-7
D: TRBD2
size: -
V: TRBV10-3
length: 14
DNA: TGTGCCATCAGAGGACTAGCGGCCTCCTACGAGCAGTACTTC
CDR3: CAIRGLAASYEQYF

J: TRBJ2-7
D: TRBD2
size: -
V: TRBV4-2
length: 16
DNA: TGTGCCAGCAGCCAAGATGGGACTAGCGGGGCCTACGAGCAGTACTTC
CDR3: CASSQDGTSGAYEQYF

J: TRBJ2-1
D: -
size: -
V: TRBV24-1
length: 15
DNA: TGTGCCACCAGTGGGTGGACTTCCTCCTACAATGAGCAGTTCTTC
CDR3: CATSGWTSSYNEQFF

J: TRBJ2-5
D: TRBD2
size: -
V: TRBV5-1
length: 16
DNA: TGCGCCAGCAGCCCGGGACTAGCGGGGGGGCAAGAGACCCAGTACTTC
CDR3: CASSPGLAGGQETQYF

J: TRBJ1-4
D: TRBD1
size: -
V: TRBV4-1
length: 16
DNA: TGCGCCAGCAGCCTGGGACAGGGTTTGGTAGCTGAAAAACTGTTTTTT
CDR3: CASSLGQGLVAEKLFF

J: TRBJ2-3
D: -
size: -
V: TRBV4-2
length: 15
DNA: TGTGCCAGCAGCCAAGGGGGGCCGGACACAGATACGCAGTATTTT
CDR3: CASSQGGPDTDTQYF

J: TRBJ2-1
D: TRBD1
size: -
V: TRBV6-5
length: 15
DNA: TGTGCCACCCTCCGTGGACAGGGGGCTGCCCATGAGCAGTTCTTC
CDR3: CATLRGQGAAHEQFF

J: TRBJ2-7
D: -
size: -
V: TRBV21-1
length: 15
DNA: TGTGCCAGCAGCAACCGGGACAGGGCCACCTACGAGCAGTACTTC
CDR3: CASSNRDRATYEQYF